One sample yielded the 21 T cell receptor beta chains listed below, sequenced in a study of breast tumors, draining lymph nodes, adjacent tissues. TCRdb analysed the multiplex PCR reads with MiXCR anew, one entry per CDR3 protein. The table includes approximately 170,000 distinct CDR3 sequences, roughly a third detected once. Samples came from axillary lymph nodes draining the breast cancer. Sample: axillary lymph node tissue. These receptors originate from a female donor with breast cancer. Some clones in this sample may be carry-over from other donors' samples.

This clonotype showed up many times. The V gene is TRBV14, the J gene TRBJ2-7; D uncertain. This CDR3 is built from 15 residues. Looked up from germline, CDR1 is SGHDN and CDR2 is FVKESK. Trimming pared 0 bases from V and 2 bases from J, leaving 11 bases between. CDR3 amino acids: CASSQEVAITYEQYF. As DNA, the CDR3 is TGTGCCAGCAGCCAAGAGGTGGCCATTACCTACGAGCAGTACTTC.

This sequence joins TRBV7-2 and TRBJ2-3, with 12 bases lining up with TRBD2. The CDR3 runs 16 residues. Germline CDR1 and CDR2: SGHTA and FQGNSA. The V and J ends lost 5 bases and 1 base, in that order; junction bases with no gene match: 4. CDR3: CASSVGTSGRTDTQYF. Here the CDR3 DNA reads TGTGCCAGCAGCGTCGGGACTAGCGGGCGCACAGATACGCAGTATTTT.

Points on this clonotype: This could be a read error, since a much larger clone is one nucleotide away. As the CDR3 is not closed by the conserved phenylalanine or tryptophan, this likely results from a read error. J is TRBJ2-7 and V is TRBV11-3; D ambiguous. V was shortened by 1 base and J by 9 bases, with 10 bases between the two germline ends. From germline, CDR1 is SGHNT and CDR2 YENEEA. CDR3 length: 12 amino acids. The CDR3 spells CASSLGAAGQYS. CDR3 in DNA: TGTGCCAGCAGCTTAGGGGCCGCCGGGCAGTACTCC.

This clonotype has more than one count but fewer than ten. J is TRBJ1-6 and V is TRBV6-1; D is undetermined. Germline V gene lookup returns CDR1 MNHNS and CDR2 SASEGT. The CDR3 sequence is 17 residues long. Trimming took 5 bases from V and 5 from J, leaving 19 bases between them. The CDR3 region is CASSPAGVSYDNSPLHF. In DNA, the CDR3 is TGTGCCAGCAGTCCGGCCGGGGTTTCATATGATAATTCACCCCTCCACTTT.

The genes are TRBV4-2 and TRBJ2-1, with 8 bases fitting TRBD2. The V gene end was trimmed by 2 bases and the J gene end by 0 bases; junction bases not matched to a gene: 6. The V gene's germline CDR1 is LGHNA and CDR2 YNFKEQ. CDR3 length: 17 amino acids. This chain's CDR3 is CASSQISGGISYNEQFF. CDR3 coding DNA: TGTGCCAGCAGCCAAATAAGCGGGGGAATCTCCTACAATGAGCAGTTCTTC.

DNA for the CDR3: TGTGCCAGCTTAGTAACCGGGCAGTACAATGAGCAGTTCTTC. Translated: CASLVTGQYNEQFF. The V gene is TRBV5-5, the J gene TRBJ2-1, with no clear D. The CDR3 is made up of 14 amino acids. Germline assignment: CDR1 SGHKS and CDR2 YYEKEE (reference sequence). V was clipped by 7 bases and J by 4 bases, with 15 bases between them.

The rearrangement uses TRBV24-1 and TRBJ2-2; the D gene is possibly TRBD1 (5 bases). Germline V gene sequence: CDR1 KGHDR, CDR2 SFDVKD. The CDR3 has 15 amino acids. Trimming left V 8 bases short and J 0 bases short, with 12 bases between. The CDR3 region is CATTQGCANTGELFF. The CDR3, as DNA: TGTGCCACCACCCAGGGCTGTGCGAACACCGGGGAGCTGTTTTTT.

At least ten counts were recorded for this clonotype. The chain employs TRBV4-1 and TRBJ2-5; D gene ambiguous. The CDR3 runs 14 residues. Germline loops: CDR1 MGHRA, CDR2 YSYEKL. V lost 5 bases, J lost 2 bases, and 12 bases lay in between. CDR3 bases: TGCGCCAGCAGCTACAATCGGGTACAAGAGACCCAGTACTTC. Its protein product is CASSYNRVQETQYF.

Points on this clonotype: This is likely a read error, given that the CDR3 carries no conserved phenylalanine or tryptophan at its end. The CDR3 sequence: CASSRLTGTQETQYS. As DNA, the CDR3 is TGCGCCAGCAGCCGATTGACAGGGACCCAAGAGACCCAGTACTCC. The chain joins TRBV5-1 to TRBJ2-5; 7 bases line up with TRBD1. Germline loops: CDR1 SGHRS, CDR2 YFSETQ. V gave up 4 bases and J gave up 1 base; unmatched junction bases: 7. The CDR3 consists of 15 residues.

Regarding this clonotype: A much larger clonotype is one base distant, so this may be a read error. J is TRBJ2-7 and V is TRBV13; 13 positions agree with TRBD2. The length of the CDR3 is 17 residues. The junction had 14 bases not matched to a gene; V was cut back by 5 bases and J by 7 bases. Germline CDR1 PRHDT, CDR2 FYEKMQ (reference sequence). CDR3 in DNA: TGTGCCAGCAGCCCACCAATTCGACTAGCGGGAGGAGGAGAGCAGTACTTC. It specifies CASSPPIRLAGGGEQYF. The complete variable domain, with remaining parts taken from reference TRBV13 and TRBJ2-7, reads AAGVIQSPRHLIKEKRETATLKCYPIPRHDTVYWYQQGPGQDPQFLISFYEKMQSDKGSIPDRFSAQQFSDYHSELNMSSLELGDSALYFCASSPPIRLAGGGEQYFGPGTRLTVT.

The chain has TRBV6-6 and TRBJ1-5; D gene unclear. V lost 6 bases to trimming and J lost 7 bases, with 16 bases between them. The germline CDR1 and CDR2 sequences are MNHNY and SVGAGI (reference sequence). This CDR3 contains 14 residues. CDR3 in DNA: TGTGCCAGCAGCCCCCTCTCGCGAAACCAGCCCCAGCATTTT. Translation: CASSPLSRNQPQHF.

The rearrangement uses TRBV10-3 and TRBJ1-4, with a tentative D call TRBD1 (5 bases). CDR3 length: 13 amino acids. The germline V gene encodes CDR1 ENHRY and CDR2 SYGVKD. V was trimmed by 2 bases and J by 8 bases, leaving 9 bases between them. The CDR3 reads CAISEGGSEKLFF. CDR3 nucleotides: TGTGCCATCAGTGAGGGGGGTAGCGAAAAACTGTTTTTT.

This clonotype was seen repeatedly, ten times or more. This rearrangement joins TRBV19 to TRBJ1-4, with TRBD1 identical over 7 bases. Germline V gives CDR1 LNHDA, CDR2 SQIVND (reference sequence). The V segment lost 6 bases and the J segment 2 bases; nucleotides outside the gene matches: 6. The CDR3 extends over 15 amino acids. CDR3 nucleotide sequence: TGTGCCAGTAGCTTTTCAGGGGGGACTAATGAAAAACTGTTTTTT. Translated, it gives CASSFSGGTNEKLFF.

This clonotype has at least ten counts. The genes are TRBV30 and TRBJ1-2; tentative D call: TRBD1 (6 bases). CDR1 is GTSNPN and CDR2 is SVGIG in the germline V gene (reference sequence). V dropped 1 base and J dropped 3 bases, with 12 bases sitting between them. The CDR3 covers 14 residues. For the CDR3, the DNA is TGTGCCTGGAGTGGTGAGGGGGGGTACTATGGCTACACCTTC. Translating it yields CAWSGEGGYYGYTF.

Turning to this clonotype: This may come from a read error, since a much larger clone is one base off. The CDR3: CSAGPGGGPTGTQYF. CDR3 nucleotides: TGCAGTGCTGGGCCGGGGGGGGGGCCCACAGGTACGCAGTATTTT. The V and J genes are TRBV20-1 and TRBJ2-3; 8 nucleotides agree with TRBD2. CDR3 length: 15 amino acids. Germline lookup yields CDR1 DFQATT and CDR2 SNEGSKA (reference sequence).

The V and J genes are TRBV11-2 and TRBJ2-1, with unresolved D. Germline-derived CDR1 and CDR2 are SGHAT and FQNNGV. V lost 10 bases, J lost 2 bases, and 6 bases lay in between. CDR3 size: 11 residues. The CDR3 DNA sequence: TGTGCCAACACCCCCTACAATGAGCAGTTCTTC. It is translated as CANTPYNEQFF. Filled out from reference TRBV11-2 and TRBJ2-1, the complete variable domain reads EAGVAQSPRYKIIEKRQSVAFWCNPISGHATLYWYQQILGQGPKLLIQFQNNGVVDDSQLPKDRFSAERLKGVDSTLKIQPAKLEDSAVYLCANTPYNEQFFGPGTRLTVL.

This clonotype was observed many times. The chain is built from TRBV11-2 and TRBJ2-1; 12 bases map to TRBD2. Trimming took 6 bases from V and 2 from J; bases not matched to a gene: 11. Germline V gene lookup returns CDR1 SGHAT and CDR2 FQNNGV. The CDR3 extends over 18 amino acids. The CDR3 spells CASRRLAGGPPTYNEQFF. In DNA, the CDR3 is TGTGCCAGCAGGCGCCTAGCGGGAGGGCCCCCTACCTACAATGAGCAGTTCTTC. The full variable domain, with the rest looked up from reference TRBV11-2 and TRBJ2-1, is EAGVAQSPRYKIIEKRQSVAFWCNPISGHATLYWYQQILGQGPKLLIQFQNNGVVDDSQLPKDRFSAERLKGVDSTLKIQPAKLEDSAVYLCASRRLAGGPPTYNEQFFGPGTRLTVL.

The chain joins TRBV20-1 to TRBJ1-6; TRBD1 aligns across 9 bases. This CDR3 is built from 14 residues. CDR1 and CDR2 (germline): DFQATT, SNEGSKA (reference sequence). The ends lost 6 bases at V and 6 bases at J; junction bases unmatched: 6. The CDR3 sequence: CSAKDRGGNSPLHF. DNA for the CDR3: TGCAGTGCGAAGGACAGGGGAGGTAATTCACCCCTCCACTTT.

This clonotype appeared many times. The chain employs TRBV7-2 and TRBJ2-3; possibly TRBD2 for D (6 bases). CDR1 SGHTA and CDR2 FQGNSA come from the germline V gene. The ends were cut back, 3 bases at V and 0 bases at J, with 16 bases in the middle. The CDR3 sequence is 17 residues long. The CDR3 bases are TGTGCCAGCAGCTTTCTCGGGACTGCCGGGAGCACAGATACGCAGTATTTT. Translating gives CASSFLGTAGSTDTQYF.

This clonotype was picked up a small number of times. The chain recombines TRBV6-6 with TRBJ2-5; 7 positions agree with TRBD2. This CDR3 spans 20 amino acids. Per the germline V gene, CDR1 is MNHNY and CDR2 is SVGAGI (reference sequence). The ends lost 4 bases at V and 2 bases at J; junction bases unmatched: 22. CDR3 coding DNA: TGTGCCAGCAGTTTCTCCTCGGGGCGGGGGTTCGGGGGGTATCAAGAGACCCAGTACTTC. Amino acids: CASSFSSGRGFGGYQETQYF.

This clonotype was recorded many times. This chain connects TRBV12-3 or TRBV12-4 to TRBJ2-5, with no clear D. Trimming pared 2 bases from V and 2 bases from J, leaving 9 bases between. The CDR3 loop spans 14 amino acids. The CDR3 sequence is CASSLIGSQETQYF. CDR3 DNA sequence: TGTGCCAGCAGTTTAATAGGAAGTCAAGAGACCCAGTACTTC.